The 16 T cell receptor beta chains listed next were all sequenced from one sample in a study of tumor and adjacent non-tumor tissue in lung cancer (dated 2018 in TCRdb). Bulk unsorted tissue served as the source for RNA extraction, and RNA quality was assessed using a NanoDrop ND-1000 and an Agilent 2100. Normal lung samples were distant non-tumor tissue taken more than 3 cm from the tumor edge. Receptor libraries were prepared by multiplex PCR. The sequencer was an Illumina HiSeq 2500. TCRbeta libraries were constructed through three rounds of nested PCR with primers (Table S4) according to protocols adapted from ARM-PCR. Using fastp trimming at Q25 and MiXCR clonotype assembly, TCRdb reanalyzed the public sequencing data and kept in-frame beta chains. Duplicate CDR3 protein sequences are folded into a single record with the most common DNA and genes. Within this sample are some 100,000 distinct CDR3 sequences, with about 60% of them counted one time only. The ten top clones hold about 19% of the sample.

Material: distant non-tumor lung tissue. Receptors were obtained from a man between 25 and 39 years old with non-small cell lung cancer.

Notes on this clonotype: Germline is not matched at one junction end, which may reflect a read error. The V call is TRBV29-1, the J call TRBJ2-4, with a weak D call TRBD2 (5 bases). The germline CDR1 and CDR2 sequences are SQVTM and ANQGSEA. The CDR3 is made up of 12 amino acids. The DNA for the CDR3 is TGTAGCGTGCAGGCCGGGATGAACATTCAGTACTTC. This encodes CSVQAGMNIQYF.

This clonotype was seen at least ten times. CDR3: CASPLWNEQYF. As DNA, the CDR3 is TGTGCCAGCCCCTTGTGGAACGAGCAGTACTTC. This rearrangement joins TRBV7-3 to TRBJ2-7; D gene ambiguous. The CDR3 consists of 11 residues. The ends were cut back, 8 bases at V and 5 bases at J, with 10 bases in the middle. The germline V gene has CDR1 SGHTA and CDR2 FQGTGA.

This rearrangement joins TRBV30 to TRBJ2-3; D tentatively reads TRBD1 or TRBD2 (6 bases each). The CDR3 runs 14 residues. Germline CDR1 GTSNPN, CDR2 SVGIG (reference sequence). V lost 8 bases and J lost 3, with 18 bases in between. CDR3 residues: CAATQGLGTDTQYF. CDR3 DNA sequence: TGTGCCGCTACACAGGGACTCGGTACAGATACGCAGTATTTT.

A word on this clonotype: An end of the junction does not agree with germline; a read error may underlie this. The chain recombines TRBV11-2 with TRBJ2-2, with D possibly being TRBD2 (7 bases). The CDR3 contains 16 residues. CDR1 and CDR2 (germline): SGHAT, FQNNGV. CDR3: CTSSDSVGGADGELFF. CDR3 nucleotides: TGTACCAGCAGCGACTCAGTAGGGGGGGCCGACGGGGAGCTATTTTTT.

Comments on this clonotype: A much larger clone sits a single nucleotide away, making a read error possible. This sequence joins TRBV24-1 and TRBJ2-1, with 7 bases aligning to TRBD1. The germline CDR1 and CDR2 sequences are KGHDR and SFDVKD. This CDR3 region has 14 residues. The CDR3 nucleotides read TGTGTCACCAGTCGACAGGGATCTAACAATGAGCAGTTCTTC. Residues: CVTSRQGSNNEQFF.

This clonotype appeared a few times. Here the CDR3 reads CASSSQSSQLSYNEQFF. The CDR3 DNA sequence: TGTGCCAGCAGCTCCCAATCGAGCCAACTATCCTACAATGAGCAGTTCTTC. The chain links TRBV11-1 to TRBJ2-1; no definite D call. The CDR3 covers 17 residues. V shed 4 bases and J shed 1 base, with 17 bases lying between them. Germline V CDR1 and CDR2: SGHAT, FQDESV (reference sequence).

Comment on this clonotype: A read error may account for a junction end that differs from germline. V usage is TRBV24-1 and J usage is TRBJ2-1; TRBD2 matches at 13 bases. The CDR3 has 17 amino acids. Germline assignment: CDR1 KGHDR and CDR2 SFDVKD. The CDR3 loop is CVTSETSGRTASDEQFF. The CDR3 bases are TGTGTCACCAGTGAGACTAGCGGGAGGACCGCAAGCGATGAGCAGTTCTTC.

Points on this clonotype: A single base separates this from a much larger clone, so it may be a read error. The rearrangement links TRBV20-1 to TRBJ1-2; tentatively, D is TRBD1 (6 bases). The length of the CDR3 is 14 residues. The germline V gene has CDR1 DFQATT and CDR2 SNEGSKA (reference sequence). The germline V and J ends were trimmed by 4 bases and 0 bases, with 12 bases remaining between them. The DNA for the CDR3 is TGCAGTGCTACGCCCGGGACAACTAACTATGGCTACACCTTC. Translation gives CSATPGTTNYGYTF.

The rearrangement uses TRBV15 and TRBJ2-5; the D gene is possibly TRBD1 (7 bases). This CDR3 contains 14 residues. Germline values: CDR1 LNHNV, CDR2 YYDKDF (reference sequence). With 4 bases removed from V and 5 bases from J, the gap between germline ends came to 14 bases. CDR3 DNA: TGTGCCACCAGCACCCGGCGGGACAGTGAGACCCAGTACTTC. Translation gives CATSTRRDSETQYF.

To note about this clonotype: Here the CDR3 omits its conserved ending phenylalanine or tryptophan, so a read error is the likely source. CDR3 DNA sequence: TGCAGTACTAGATACAATCAGGGAGGCTCGTATAAGACAGATACGCAGTATTAT. Amino acids: CSTRYNQGGSYKTDTQYY. This chain connects TRBV20-1 to TRBJ2-3, with D possibly TRBD2 on 6 matching bases. The CDR3 length is 18 residues. Germline V gives CDR1 DFQATT, CDR2 SNEGSKA (reference sequence).

This clonotype was seen many times. V gene TRBV4-3 combines with J gene TRBJ2-5; TRBD1 matches 11 bases. There are 15 residues in the CDR3. Germline V lookup: CDR1 LGHNA, CDR2 YSLEER. The V gene end was trimmed by 3 bases and the J gene end by 3 bases; junction bases not matched to a gene: 3. The CDR3 DNA follows: TGCGCCAGCAGCCAGAGGGGACAGGGGGAAGAGACCCAGTACTTC. The encoded protein is CASSQRGQGEETQYF.

Of note for this clonotype: A junction end diverges from the germline sequence, so it may reflect a read error. CDR3 in amino acids: CASRLGLTGEQFF. The CDR3 region has the DNA TGTGCCAGCAGACTGGGACTAACTGGTGAGCAGTTCTTT. This chain uses TRBV6-5 with TRBJ2-1, with 7 bases lining up with TRBD2. Germline CDR1 MNHEY, CDR2 SVGAGI. The CDR3 sequence is 13 residues long.

This clonotype turned up a few times. This may be a read error, as it is one base from a much larger clone. V usage is TRBV6-2 or TRBV6-3 and J usage is TRBJ1-5; D gene uncertain. Germline V gene data show CDR1 as MNHEY and CDR2 as SVGEGT. This CDR3 has 15 amino acids. CDR3 coding DNA: TGTGCCAACAGTACTCCCAGGAGGGATAATCAGCCCCAGCATTTT. Residues: CANSTPRRDNQPQHF.

This clonotype was counted many times. The chain is built from TRBV24-1 and TRBJ2-1; 11 bases align to TRBD1. Per the germline V gene, CDR1 is KGHDR and CDR2 is SFDVKD. This CDR3 region has 16 residues. J was trimmed by 7 bases and V by 2 bases; bases with no gene match: 6. The CDR3 nucleotides are TGTGCCACCAGTGATTCCCGGACAGGGGGCAATAATGAGCAGTTCTTC. It yields the protein CATSDSRTGGNNEQFF.

About this clonotype: Germline is not matched at one junction end, which may reflect a read error. The chain uses TRBV6-5 and TRBJ2-2; possible D gene TRBD1, 5 bases. The germline gives CDR1 MNHEY, CDR2 SVGAGI. The CDR3 consists of 14 residues. In DNA form, the CDR3 reads TGTGCCAGCAGAGGTAGGGGTTCCACCCGGGAGCTGTTTTTT. Protein: CASRGRGSTRELFF.

The sample holds one count of this clonotype. The genes are TRBV6-4 and TRBJ2-3, with D tentatively TRBD1 (7 bases). Germline V gene lookup returns CDR1 MRHNA and CDR2 SNTAGT. V was cut by 0 bases and J by 4 bases, with 11 bases left in between. This CDR3 is built from 15 residues. CDR3 protein: CASSDSSRGADTQYF. In nucleotides, the CDR3 is TGTGCCAGCAGTGACTCTAGCAGGGGGGCAGATACGCAGTATTTT.